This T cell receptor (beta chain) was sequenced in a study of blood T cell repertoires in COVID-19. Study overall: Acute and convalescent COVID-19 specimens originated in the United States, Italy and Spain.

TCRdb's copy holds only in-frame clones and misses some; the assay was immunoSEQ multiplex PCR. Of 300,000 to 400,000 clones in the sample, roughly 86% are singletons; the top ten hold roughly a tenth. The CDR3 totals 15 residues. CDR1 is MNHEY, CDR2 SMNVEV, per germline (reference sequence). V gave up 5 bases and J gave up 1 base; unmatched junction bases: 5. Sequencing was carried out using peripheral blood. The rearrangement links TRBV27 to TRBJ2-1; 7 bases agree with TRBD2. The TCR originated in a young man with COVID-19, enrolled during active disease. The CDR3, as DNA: TGTGCCAGCAGTGGGAGGGGAAAGTCCTACAATGAGCAGTTCTTC. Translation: CASSGRGKSYNEQFF.